This T cell receptor beta chain emerged from a study of shared clonotypes between healthy human individuals (dated by TCRdb to about 2020). Looking at the study overall: A few men and two women, aged 18 to 49 years, made up the cohort. Per donor, leukapheresis produced somewhere between about 0.94 and 9 billion PBMCs. For each donor, CD4 naive and CD4 memory were each run on three plates, CD8 naive on two plates, and CD8 memory on one plate. To estimate repertoire size and how much clonotype sharing occurs between individuals, the study deeply sequenced the blood TCR repertoires of 4 to 6 healthy adults. To increase sequencing depth and limit assay-specific biases, different laboratories used diverse techniques to prepare libraries and sequence TCR repertoires. Overall study outcomes, separate from this receptor: Even with the large sequencing depth, rarefaction of the sorted-subset datasets indicated that sequencing was incomplete. Because the study included only a small number of donors, the genetic and exposure-history diversity represented was limited. Based on pairwise subsampling, the degree of clonotype sharing among donors was expected to be affected by sequencing depth. Compared with non-shared clonotypes, the clonotypes found in all four sorted-subset donors had higher generation probabilities. When several donors were compared, the shared fraction of clonotypes was roughly 4.8% for naive CD4, around 4% for naive CD8, 2.3% for memory CD4, and roughly 0.43% for memory CD8. Sampling was restricted to blood, and TCR repertoires in tissues likely differ from the TCR repertoires found in blood. Larger estimated clonotype richness was generally found for naive subsets than for memory subsets.

A word on this clone: The antigen this receptor binds is unknown. No per-base quality is available; no much larger clone lies one base away.

Using the deep immunoSEQ assay, TCR CDR3 regions were amplified from genomic DNA by multiplex PCR. Extracted genomic DNA from each cell subset was spread evenly across all wells of several immunoSEQ 96-well plates, with each plate serving as a replicate. For sorted subsets, about 200 ng genomic DNA, equal to 30,000 to 35,000 T cell genomes, was loaded into each replicate PCR. Purified libraries were quantified with a Qubit 3.0 fluorometer, sized on a Bioanalyzer 2100, and re-quantified with the KAPA Library Quantification kit. Each immunoSEQ 96-well plate was sequenced on its own single-read 150-cycle Illumina NextSeq 550 flow cell. For the original study's pipeline: Because the immunoSEQ output held only junctional sequences and lacked quality scores, the filtering could not match the filtering applied to full-length reads. Sequences were annotated with PyIR, a Python wrapper for IgBLAST v1.9, and V/J genes and CDR3 were assigned using IMGT germline references. Any read was removed if the V/J assignment was weak (E-value above 1e-6), the CDR3 was missing, or the read contained stop codons, out-of-frame junctions, or ambiguous translated residues. V3J clonotypes were defined as sequences sharing the same inferred V gene, J gene, and CDR3 amino acid sequence. Percentage overlap between repertoires was calculated by dividing the number of shared unique clonotypes by the size of the smaller repertoire. Repertoire richness was assessed with RTK rarefaction, the Chao1 estimator, and Recon v2.1 estimates of unobserved clonotypes. For all TCRbeta clonotypes obtained by the gDNA method from a few donors, generation probabilities were computed with OLGA. In its TCRdb copy, this immuneACCESS table keeps in-frame sequences only and misses some clones. Where compared with another copy, unresolved V genes explain less than half of these, and the others have no known cause. V, J and clone size were drawn from that table, and D and trimming were deduced from the DNA. Present in this sample are some 1.4 million clones, more than 95% of which were seen just once. The top ten clones comprise more than 0.9% of the sample.

Donors were healthy HIV-negative adults with no recently reported acute infections or vaccinations. Every donor was a Caucasian adult residing in Nashville, Tennessee, USA. CD4+ T cells were enriched through magnetic negative selection, after which naive cells were positively selected on CD45RA and the remaining negative fraction served as the memory subset. Blood was collected by leukapheresis, and PBMCs were isolated by Ficoll-Histopaque density gradient centrifugation and then cryopreserved in liquid nitrogen vapor phase. Analytical flow cytometry was used to check the purity and quantity of each magnetically sorted T cell population. From each sorted fraction, genomic DNA was isolated and quantified by UV absorbance on a Nanodrop 2000c. Relative to germline, V is 3 bases shorter and J is 3 bases shorter, with 9 bases between their ends. Including the terminal cysteine and phenylalanine, the CDR3 comprises 13 residues. Just CDR3 DNA is preserved here, 39 bases in frame from base 1. CDR1 SGHKS and CDR2 YYEKEE were looked up in the germline V gene (reference sequence).

The receptor's source is a man aged 25-45 years in good health. The sample consisted of naive CD4+ T cells sorted from blood. This sample's cell subset or site label indicates: CD45RA+ positively selected. The rearrangement combines TRBV5-5 with TRBJ2-5; the D gene is perhaps TRBD1 or TRBD2, as each covers 5 bases. The CDR3 sequence is CASSSRGEETQYF. The nucleotides are TGTGCCAGCAGCTCCCGAGGGGAAGAGACCCAGTACTTC.